This paragraph covers one T cell receptor beta chain sequence. The CDR3 sequence is 15 residues long. The V gene end was trimmed by 0 bases and the J gene end by 5 bases; junction bases not matched to a gene: 3. CDR1 is SGHDN, CDR2 FVKESK, per germline. These data originate in a study of T cell responses to AZD1222 COVID-19 vaccine. Clones were read by immunoSEQ multiplex PCR, and TCRdb kept only the in-frame ones, dropping some. The sample has around 140,000 clones; around nine tenths are singletons. The receptor was isolated from an adult who received the AZD1222 COVID-19 vaccine. Material: peripheral blood, obtained 28 days after the second AZD1222 dose. The rearrangement joins TRBV14 to TRBJ1-2; 10 bases match TRBD1. The DNA of the CDR3 is TGTGCCAGCAGCCAAGATGACAGGGGGCGGTATGGCTACACCTTC. Translating gives CASSQDDRGRYGYTF.